This T cell receptor (beta chain) was identified in a study of T cells in Graves' hyperthyroidism and ophthalmopathy. The V gene's germline CDR1 is MNHEY and CDR2 SVGAGI. V lost 0 bases and J lost 5, with 8 bases in between. The CDR3 consists of 13 residues. Amplification targeted TCR beta CDR3 regions from RNA transcripts. First-round RT-PCR targeting the TCR CDR3 was performed with the HTBI primer set. TCRdb itself ran the multiplex PCR reads through MiXCR, one entry per CDR3 protein. The sample carries more than 550,000 distinct CDR3 sequences, 17% recorded once. This clonotype showed up just a few times. Over 18 months, lack of ophthalmopathy progression marked Graves' hyperthyroidism as stable.

This sequence originates from a man aged 50-60 years with Graves' hyperthyroidism. The sequencing sample was made of blood. This chain uses TRBV6-5 with TRBJ2-7; D is ambiguous. The CDR3, as DNA: TGTGCCAGCAGTTACTCAGAAAACAACGAGCAGTACTTC. This sequence encodes CASSYSENNEQYF.